Below are 24 T cell receptor beta chains sequenced from a single sample in a study of cytomegalovirus exposure and HLA in healthy donors. Both 60 Vbeta primers and 13 Jbeta primers went into the PCR. The data were produced by immunoSEQ multiplex PCR, yet TCRdb's version contains in-frame clones alone and is incomplete. Found here are more than 95,000 clones, around 81% of them singletons; the top ten hold around 4.2%. Source material: PBMCs. Every receptor here comes from a woman under 40 in good health and CMV-seronegative.

This chain uses TRBV7-8 with TRBJ1-5, with 7 bases that match TRBD1. Trimming at V came to 5 bases and at J to 9 bases, leaving 10 bases not matched to a gene. Per germline, CDR1 SGHVS and CDR2 FQNEAQ. The CDR3 sequence is 14 residues long. The chain's CDR3 is CASSLGTARMPQHF. DNA for the CDR3: TGTGCCAGCAGCCTCGGGACAGCGAGAATGCCCCAGCATTTT.

V and J are TRBV6-4 and TRBJ2-3; D may be TRBD1 (6 bases). Germline lookup yields CDR1 MRHNA and CDR2 SNTAGT. The length of the CDR3 is 14 residues. V was clipped by 3 bases and J by 2 bases, with 9 bases between them. The CDR3 nucleotides read TGTGCCAGCAGTGAGACAGGATCCACAGATACGCAGTATTTT. This gives the protein CASSETGSTDTQYF.

In regard to this clone: Other DNA sequences in this specimen translate into the identical CDR3. The chain is built from TRBV6-1 and TRBJ2-3, with a weak D call TRBD1 (6 bases). Germline V gene lookup returns CDR1 MNHNS and CDR2 SASEGT. CDR3 size: 16 residues. Deletions cut 3 bases from V and 1 base from J, with 14 bases between. CDR3 sequence: CASSELAGGGTDTQYF. DNA for the CDR3: TGTGCCAGCAGTGAGCTCGCTGGGGGCGGCACAGATACGCAGTATTTT.

J is TRBJ2-3 and V is TRBV30; the match to TRBD2 covers 11 bases. The V and J ends lost 5 bases and 5 bases, in that order; junction bases with no gene match: 9. This CDR3 has 15 amino acids. From germline, CDR1 is GTSNPN and CDR2 SVGIG (reference sequence). The CDR3 bases are TGTGCCTGGGAGCTAGCGGGAGGTCCTCGAGATACGCAGTATTTT. Translating it yields CAWELAGGPRDTQYF. Full variable domain (missing parts from reference TRBV30 and TRBJ2-3): SQTIHQWPATLVQPVGSPLSLECTVEGTSNPNLYWYRQAAGRGLQLLFYSVGIGQISSEVPQNLSASRPQDRQFILSSKKLLLSDSGFYLCAWELAGGPRDTQYFGPGTRLTVL.

This rearrangement joins TRBV30 to TRBJ1-2; 9 bases fit TRBD1. Germline CDR1 reads GTSNPN; CDR2 reads SVGIG (reference sequence). CDR3 length: 14 amino acids. V shed 4 bases, J shed 8 bases, and the junction held 11 bases outside the gene matches. The CDR3 region is CAWKGQGKHYGYTF. DNA for the CDR3: TGTGCCTGGAAAGGACAGGGGAAACATTACGGCTACACCTTC.

The chain carries TRBV7-9 and TRBJ1-1, with unresolved D. The CDR3 sequence is 13 residues long. From germline, CDR1 is SEHNR and CDR2 FQNEAQ (reference sequence). Trimming took off 3 bases at V and 5 bases at J, with 10 bases between the two ends. In DNA, the CDR3 is TGTGCCAGCAGCTTTGAGGCGAAGACTGAAGCTTTCTTT. It specifies CASSFEAKTEAFF.

The rearrangement joins TRBV19 to TRBJ2-1, with D possibly matching TRBD1 (6 bases). Germline V gene data show CDR1 as LNHDA and CDR2 as SQIVND (reference sequence). The V end was cut by 3 bases, the J end by 9 bases, with 18 bases between. The CDR3 sequence is 15 residues long. DNA for the CDR3: TGTGCCAGTAGTATGGGGGCCGGACGAGGGCCTGAGCAGTTCTTC. As protein: CASSMGAGRGPEQFF.

The genes are TRBV28 and TRBJ1-1; TRBD1 aligns across 12 bases. Germline CDR1 MDHEN, CDR2 SYDVKM. V dropped 4 bases and J dropped 7; count of bases not matched to a gene: 25. This CDR3 is built from 21 residues. The CDR3 spells CASSSRRHKPGQGALAFEAFF. CDR3 DNA: TGTGCCAGCAGTTCGCGGCGCCATAAACCGGGACAGGGGGCCCTCGCATTTGAAGCTTTCTTT.

V and J are TRBV15 and TRBJ2-7; 8 positions agree with TRBD1. The germline V gene encodes CDR1 LNHNV and CDR2 YYDKDF (reference sequence). This CDR3 contains 17 residues. V shed 4 bases, J shed 0 bases, and the junction held 11 bases outside the gene matches. CDR3 amino acids: CATSTDRGGGSSYEQYF. CDR3 in DNA: TGTGCCACCAGCACTGACAGGGGCGGCGGAAGCTCCTACGAGCAGTACTTC.

V usage is TRBV9 and J usage is TRBJ2-3, with unresolved D. The ends were cut back, 1 base at V and 9 bases at J, with 9 bases in the middle. Germline loops: CDR1 SGDLS, CDR2 YYNGEE. The CDR3 loop spans 12 amino acids. This CDR3 is CASSVNGKTQYF. CDR3 nucleotides: TGTGCCAGCAGCGTAAACGGTAAAACGCAGTATTTT.

This clone was seen only once. This chain joins TRBV7-8 and TRBJ1-5, with D perhaps TRBD1 (6 bases). Germline V gives CDR1 SGHVS, CDR2 FQNEAQ. V lost 8 bases and J lost 5, with 16 bases in between. The CDR3 totals 14 residues. The CDR3 reads CASVPRGGDQPQHF. The CDR3 DNA is TGTGCCAGCGTACCGCGGGGGGGCGATCAGCCCCAGCATTTT.

Regarding this clone: At one end, the junction sequence differs from germline, possibly due to a read error. The CDR3 protein is CASSATSGSTWVDF. The CDR3 nucleotides read TGTGCCAGTAGTGCGACTAGCGGGAGCACTTGGGTTGACTTC. This chain joins TRBV19 and TRBJ2-7, with 12 bases matching TRBD2. Germline V gene data show CDR1 as LNHDA and CDR2 as SQIVND (reference sequence). This CDR3 has 14 amino acids.

This chain connects TRBV5-1 to TRBJ2-7, with TRBD1 identical over 8 bases. This CDR3 contains 13 residues. Trimming at V came to 3 bases and at J to 6 bases, leaving 5 bases not matched to a gene. Germline CDR1 reads SGHRS; CDR2 reads YFSETQ. The CDR3 DNA follows: TGCGCCAGCAGCTCCGGACAGGGCCTCGAGCAGTACTTC. Protein: CASSSGQGLEQYF.

This clone occurred a few times. The V and J genes are TRBV7-3 and TRBJ2-3, with D uncertain. V gave up 7 bases and J gave up 2 bases, with 10 bases separating them. This CDR3 is built from 13 residues. Germline values: CDR1 SGHTA, CDR2 FQGTGA. The CDR3 bases are TGTGCCAGCACCAGGTCACCCACAGATACGCAGTATTTT. Residues: CASTRSPTDTQYF.

The rearrangement joins TRBV19 to TRBJ1-5; TRBD1 aligns across 10 bases. CDR3 length: 15 residues. Looked up from germline, CDR1 is LNHDA and CDR2 is SQIVND (reference sequence). The J segment lost 7 bases and the V segment lost 5 bases, leaving 8 bases of the junction unmatched. The CDR3 sequence is CASSLSGQGRQPQHF. In DNA form, the CDR3 reads TGTGCCAGTAGTTTATCGGGACAGGGGAGGCAGCCCCAGCATTTT. The complete variable domain, with remaining parts taken from reference TRBV19 and TRBJ1-5, reads DGGITQSPKYLFRKEGQNVTLSCEQNLNHDAMYWYRQDPGQGLRLIYYSQIVNDFQKGDIAEGYSVSREKKESFPLTVTSAQKNPTAFYLCASSLSGQGRQPQHFGDGTRLSIL.

The chain carries TRBV27 and TRBJ2-7; TRBD2 matches at 11 bases. The CDR3 consists of 13 residues. Trimming removed 8 bases from V and 7 bases from J; junction bases left unmatched: 7. CDR1 and CDR2 (germline): MNHEY, SMNVEV (reference sequence). In DNA form, the CDR3 reads TGTGCCAGCGGACGTAGCGGGAGGGCGGAGCAGTACTTC. Translation gives CASGRSGRAEQYF.

The gene calls are TRBV7-2 and TRBJ1-6; 9 nucleotides align to TRBD1. The CDR3 extends over 19 amino acids. J gave up 0 bases and V 4 bases, and 10 bases lay outside the gene matches. Germline CDR1 reads SGHTA; CDR2 reads FQGNSA. CDR3 sequence (DNA): TGTGCCAGCAGCTCACTTTCCGGGACAGGGCGCTCCTATAATTCACCCCTCCACTTT. It encodes CASSSLSGTGRSYNSPLHF.

The chain uses TRBV21-1 and TRBJ2-2; the table names TRBD1, a call not compared with the DNA. TRBV21-1 is tagged as a pseudogene. The CDR3 is 16 amino acids. The DNA of the CDR3 is TGTGCCAGCAGCAACATGAGCAGGGCCGCCACCGGGGAGCTGTTTTTT. It specifies CASSNMSRAATGELFF.

The J gene is TRBJ2-7, the V gene TRBV11-2; D perhaps matches TRBD2 (6 bases). Germline V gives CDR1 SGHAT, CDR2 FQNNGV. The CDR3 has 16 amino acids. The V gene lost 5 bases and the J gene lost 2 bases, with 19 bases spanning the gap. The CDR3: CASSPLDGTRTYEQYF. The CDR3 region has the DNA TGTGCCAGCAGCCCCCTGGACGGGACTCGGACCTACGAGCAGTACTTC.

The chain uses TRBV28 and TRBJ2-7; 8 nucleotides match TRBD2. The V and J ends lost 7 bases and 1 base, in that order; junction bases with no gene match: 6. The V gene's germline CDR1 is MDHEN and CDR2 SYDVKM. There are 14 residues in the CDR3. CDR3 amino acids: CASNRPSGSYEQYF. DNA of the CDR3: TGTGCCAGCAATAGGCCTAGCGGGTCCTACGAGCAGTACTTC.

The V and J genes are TRBV2 and TRBJ1-5; perhaps TRBD1 as D (6 bases). In germline, CDR1 is SNHLY, CDR2 FYNNEI. The V end was cut by 3 bases, the J end by 4 bases, with 13 bases between. The CDR3 sequence is 15 residues long. CDR3 region: CASSDSDSHNQPQHF. In nucleotides, the CDR3 is TGTGCCAGCAGTGACTCGGACAGTCATAATCAGCCCCAGCATTTT.

The CDR3 DNA reads as TGTGCCAGCATATTTTCAGCGGGAGGGGTCAATGAGCAGTTCTTC. Its translation is CASIFSAGGVNEQFF. The V and J genes are TRBV11-2 and TRBJ2-1; 10 nucleotides match TRBD2. The germline CDR1 and CDR2 sequences are SGHAT and FQNNGV. J gave up 6 bases and V 7 bases, and 9 bases lay outside the gene matches. CDR3 length: 15 amino acids. Full variable domain (outside the CDR3, taken from reference TRBV11-2 and TRBJ2-1): EAGVAQSPRYKIIEKRQSVAFWCNPISGHATLYWYQQILGQGPKLLIQFQNNGVVDDSQLPKDRFSAERLKGVDSTLKIQPAKLEDSAVYLCASIFSAGGVNEQFFGPGTRLTVL.

V is TRBV5-1 and J is TRBJ2-1, with 12 bases lining up with TRBD2. This CDR3 is built from 16 residues. Germline trimming cut 4 bases from V and 10 bases from J; bases unmatched to any gene: 12. Per germline, CDR1 SGHRS and CDR2 YFSETQ. CDR3 in DNA: TGCGCCAGCAGCCCTCCCCTAGCGGGAGGGCCCCGCGAGCAGTTCTTC. Translation: CASSPPLAGGPREQFF.

The chain is built from TRBV18 and TRBJ2-5; tentatively, D is TRBD1 (6 bases). TRBJ2-7 matches the DNA end more closely, so the J call is doubtful. This CDR3 is built from 15 residues. Germline loops: CDR1 KGHSH, CDR2 LQKENI. The CDR3 here is CASSPPTDRTYEQYF. The CDR3 DNA reads as TGTGCCAGCTCACCACCTACGGACAGAACCTACGAGCAGTACTTC.